This T cell receptor (beta chain) was captured in a study of cytomegalovirus exposure and HLA in healthy donors. Primers included in the PCR were 60 Vbeta and 13 Jbeta primers. Using immunoSEQ multiplex PCR, the repertoire was profiled, and TCRdb retains in-frame clones only, with some absent. The table lists about 100,000 clones, approximately 70% of them singletons, with 11% in the top ten. V lost 5 bases, J lost 1 base, and 11 bases lay in between. The CDR3 runs to 14 residues. Germline assignment: CDR1 SGHAT and CDR2 FQNNGV. The chain carries TRBV11-2 and TRBJ2-5, with unresolved D. The clonotype comes from a man aged 40-49 years in good health and CMV-seropositive. Material: PBMCs. The CDR3, as DNA: TGTGCCAGCAGCCGTCTGGGCGCCCAAGAGACCCAGTACTTC. Amino acids: CASSRLGAQETQYF.